This passage covers 18 T cell receptor beta chains from one sample sequenced in a study of OX40 agonist ivuxolimab in advanced cancers. The protocol was immunoSEQ multiplex PCR, while the TCRdb copy is restricted to in-frame clones and leaves out a portion. The data contain fewer than 35,000 clones, around 90% of them singletons. Source: CD4+ or CD8+ T cells sorted from blood, taken in a trial of the OX40 agonist ivuxolimab. These TCRs come from an adult with an advanced solid tumor such as melanoma, head and neck, liver or kidney cancer.

J is TRBJ1-3 and V is TRBV10-2; unclear D gene. This CDR3 has 11 amino acids. The germline gives CDR1 WSHSY, CDR2 SAAADI. The germline V and J ends were trimmed by 8 bases and 4 bases, with 6 bases remaining between them. The CDR3 loop is CASAGGNTIYF. CDR3 bases: TGCGCCAGCGCAGGCGGAAACACCATATATTTT.

The chain uses TRBV20-1 and TRBJ2-5, with a tentative D call TRBD1 (5 bases). Trimming stripped 5 bases from V and 5 bases from J, with 6 bases between. The CDR3 is 10 amino acids. The germline CDR1 and CDR2 sequences are DFQATT and SNEGSKA (reference sequence). The CDR3: CSAGAETQYF. The CDR3 DNA is TGCAGTGCTGGGGCGGAGACCCAGTACTTC.

The chain carries TRBV11-3 and TRBJ2-7, with D perhaps given as TRBD1 or TRBD2 (5 bases each). V was cut by 1 base and J by 0 bases, with 10 bases left in between. The CDR3 runs 15 residues. Germline V CDR1 and CDR2: SGHNT, YENEEA. The CDR3 sequence is CASSLGGQGSYEQYF. The DNA for the CDR3 is TGTGCCAGCAGCTTAGGAGGGCAGGGCTCCTACGAGCAGTACTTC.

This clone showed up just once. The chain combines TRBV19 with TRBJ2-7; either TRBD1 or TRBD2 may fit D (5 bases each). Trimming cost V 5 bases and J 0 bases, with 17 bases left between them. CDR1 and CDR2 (germline): LNHDA, SQIVND (reference sequence). The CDR3 extends over 16 amino acids. The CDR3 DNA reads as TGTGCCAGTAGTCCCGGGACGGCCCCGAGCTCCTACGAGCAGTACTTC. Translation: CASSPGTAPSSYEQYF.

V gene TRBV5-8 combines with J gene TRBJ2-7; D may be TRBD1 or TRBD2 (6 bases each). Germline loops: CDR1 SGHTS, CDR2 YDEGEE. V dropped 5 bases and J dropped 8 bases, with 20 bases sitting between them. The CDR3 length is 14 residues. CDR3 sequence reads: CASSGGQGSSKQYF. In DNA, the CDR3 is TGTGCCAGCAGTGGGGGGCAGGGTAGTAGCAAGCAGTACTTC.

This rearrangement joins TRBV14 to TRBJ1-1, with D unresolved. The V gene lost 5 bases and the J gene lost 1 base, with 11 bases spanning the gap. The CDR3 loop spans 14 amino acids. The germline gives CDR1 SGHDN, CDR2 FVKESK. In nucleotides, the CDR3 is TGTGCCAGCAGCGGTCTGACACAGAACACTGAAGCTTTCTTT. Translating gives CASSGLTQNTEAFF. Combining the CDR3 with reference TRBV14 and TRBJ1-1 gives the whole variable domain EAGVTQFPSHSVIEKGQTVTLRCDPISGHDNLYWYRRVMGKEIKFLLHFVKESKQDESGMPNNRFLAERTGGTYSTLKVQPAELEDSGVYFCASSGLTQNTEAFFGQGTRLTVV.

The gene calls are TRBV19 and TRBJ2-7, with D perhaps matching TRBD1 (6 bases). Trimming took 3 bases from V and 1 from J, leaving 13 bases between them. The CDR3 sequence is 15 residues long. Germline V gene lookup returns CDR1 LNHDA and CDR2 SQIVND (reference sequence). CDR3 in amino acids: CASSIQGHISYEQYF. The CDR3 DNA reads as TGTGCCAGTAGTATCCAGGGACATATTTCCTACGAGCAGTACTTC.

This clone was counted a single time. The rearrangement joins TRBV10-3 to TRBJ2-2, with TRBD1 as a possible D gene (6 bases). CDR1 and CDR2 from the germline V gene are ENHRY and SYGVKD. The CDR3 contains 15 residues. V lost 5 bases and J 5 bases, leaving 15 bases between the germline ends. CDR3 coding DNA: TGTGCCATCAGTACTACAGGGATGGGGACCGGGGAGCTGTTTTTT. It translates to CAISTTGMGTGELFF.

This rearrangement joins TRBV6-4 to TRBJ2-1, with D possibly being TRBD1 (6 bases). Germline-derived CDR1 and CDR2 are MRHNA and SNTAGT. This CDR3 has 14 residues. V lost 4 bases, J lost 4 bases, and 11 bases lay in between. The CDR3 nucleotides read TGTGCCAGCAGTGCCGGGACAAATTACAATGAGCAGTTCTTC. Residues: CASSAGTNYNEQFF.

The chain has TRBV7-8 and TRBJ1-5, with 11 bases fitting TRBD1. V lost 5 bases to trimming and J lost 5 bases; unmatched junction nucleotides: 2. Germline values: CDR1 SGHVS, CDR2 FQNEAQ. The CDR3 runs 14 residues. The CDR3 here is CASSRDRGDQPQHF. The CDR3 DNA follows: TGTGCCAGCAGCAGGGACAGGGGGGATCAGCCCCAGCATTTT.

This chain connects TRBV15 to TRBJ1-5; D might be TRBD1 (5 bases). Trimming took 8 bases from V and 1 from J, leaving 12 bases between them. Germline V gives CDR1 LNHNV, CDR2 YYDKDF (reference sequence). CDR3 length: 14 residues. The CDR3 spells CATGREGSNQPQHF. The CDR3 DNA reads as TGTGCCACCGGAAGGGAGGGGAGCAATCAGCCCCAGCATTTT. The full variable domain, rest sourced from reference TRBV15 and TRBJ1-5, is DAMVIQNPRYQVTQFGKPVTLSCSQTLNHNVMYWYQQKSSQAPKLLFHYYDKDFNNEADTPDNFQSRRPNTSFCFLDIRSPGLGDTAMYLCATGREGSNQPQHFGDGTRLSIL.

This chain joins TRBV6-1 and TRBJ2-7, with D perhaps matching TRBD2 (6 bases). Trimming took 3 bases from V and 0 from J, leaving 15 bases between them. The CDR3 length is 16 residues. Germline values: CDR1 MNHNS, CDR2 SASEGT. CDR3 loop: CASSEEIGGSSYEQYF. CDR3 nucleotides: TGTGCCAGCAGTGAGGAGATCGGAGGGAGCTCCTACGAGCAGTACTTC.

The chain combines TRBV6-1 with TRBJ2-7; D is uncertain. The CDR3 is 17 amino acids. Between the trimmed V and J ends, which lost 4 bases and 2 bases, there was a span of 21 bases. CDR1 and CDR2 from the germline V gene are MNHNS and SASEGT. The CDR3 protein is CASSGVGKGFKPYEQYF. CDR3 DNA: TGTGCCAGCAGTGGGGTGGGGAAGGGATTCAAACCCTACGAGCAGTACTTC.

This clone was recorded a few times. The chain uses TRBV9 and TRBJ1-1, with D perhaps TRBD1 (5 bases). Germline V lookup: CDR1 SGDLS, CDR2 YYNGEE. The V gene lost 2 bases and the J gene lost 10 bases, with 15 bases spanning the gap. The CDR3 runs 13 residues. The CDR3 loop reads CASSVSGARAAFF. CDR3 DNA: TGTGCCAGCAGCGTGTCTGGGGCTAGGGCAGCTTTCTTT. Supplemented by reference TRBV9 and TRBJ1-1, the full variable domain reads DSGVTQTPKHLITATGQRVTLRCSPRSGDLSVYWYQQSLDQGLQFLIQYYNGEERAKGNILERFSAQQFPDLHSELNLSSLELGDSALYFCASSVSGARAAFFGQGTRLTVV.

A few counts support this clone. The rearrangement uses TRBV28 and TRBJ1-3; D not resolved. Germline V lookup: CDR1 MDHEN, CDR2 SYDVKM. The germline V and J ends were trimmed by 5 bases and 4 bases, with 0 bases remaining between them. The CDR3 covers 10 residues. The CDR3 protein is CASSGNTIYF. The CDR3 DNA sequence: TGTGCCAGCAGTGGAAACACCATATATTTT.

The DNA of the CDR3 is TGTGCCAGCTCACCACCGATTCAGTCGGATGGCTACACCTTC. Translated, it gives CASSPPIQSDGYTF. The genes are TRBV18 and TRBJ1-2; D gene unclear. Germline assignment: CDR1 KGHSH and CDR2 LQKENI. With 0 bases removed from V and 6 bases from J, the gap between germline ends came to 11 bases. The CDR3 is 14 residues long.

The gene calls are TRBV6-6 and TRBJ1-2; D is unresolved. Germline V gene data show CDR1 as MNHNY and CDR2 as SVGAGI (reference sequence). Trimming took 4 bases from V and 5 from J, leaving 17 bases between them. The CDR3 covers 15 residues. As DNA, the CDR3 is TGTGCCAGCAGTTCAGGACCTAGGGCGTTATATGGCTACACCTTC. It yields the protein CASSSGPRALYGYTF.

About this clone itself: At one end the junction does not follow the germline gene, possibly because of a read error. This chain links TRBV6-5 with TRBJ1-2; D not certain. Germline V gene data show CDR1 as MNHEY and CDR2 as SVGAGI. This CDR3 is 12 amino acids long. The CDR3 reads CASSYRGGQSLF. CDR3 bases: TGTGCCAGCAGTTACAGAGGTGGGCAGTCGTTATTC.